The clone carrying this T cell receptor beta chain has a handful of counts. The J segment lost 10 bases and the V segment lost 8 bases, leaving 5 bases of the junction unmatched. Germline lookup yields CDR1 MRHNA and CDR2 SNTAGT. The CDR3 is 11 residues long. These data come from a study of blood T cell repertoires in COVID-19. Study as a whole: COVID-19 samples collected from the United States, Italy and Spain covered acute and convalescent phases.

As handled by the study authors: Cell counts per sample came from amplifying reference gene primers. Assay: immunoSEQ multiplex PCR; the TCRdb copy retains only in-frame clones and omits some. That table is the source of V, J and clone size, and D and trimming were worked out from the DNA. The sample shows approximately 91,000 clones, about 76% of them seen only once. The V call is TRBV6-4, the J call TRBJ1-1; TRBD1 matches at 9 bases. This TCR was sampled from a woman at least 80 years old with acute or convalescent COVID-19. Sample: peripheral blood. The CDR3 loop is CASGDRAGAFF. CDR3 sequence (DNA): TGTGCCAGCGGGGACAGGGCGGGAGCTTTCTTT.